This passage covers 13 T cell receptor beta chains from one sample sequenced in a study of blood T cells in healthy people across ages. Through a sample-barcoded 5' primer and a J-beta primer mix, a second PCR was run for roughly 7 to 11 cycles. One entry per CDR3 protein results from TCRdb running MiXCR on the 5' RACE reads. The sample has more than 1 million distinct CDR3 sequences; 35% to 55% are singletons. Sequencing was carried out using blood. These receptors all stem from an older woman in good health.

The chain is built from TRBV5-6 and TRBJ2-3; the match to TRBD2 covers 10 bases. V shed 5 bases and J 5 bases; nucleotides not matched to a gene: 5. This CDR3 has 14 residues. Germline assignment: CDR1 SGHDT and CDR2 YYEEEE. CDR3: CASSPGTSVDTQYF. In nucleotides, the CDR3 is TGTGCCAGCAGTCCGGGGACTAGCGTAGATACGCAGTATTTT.

The chain is built from TRBV10-3 and TRBJ1-2; D may be TRBD1 (5 bases). Trimming stripped 5 bases from V and 4 bases from J, with 26 bases between. Looked up from germline, CDR1 is ENHRY and CDR2 is SYGVKD. This CDR3 is built from 18 residues. DNA of the CDR3: TGTGCCATCAGTCAGAAAATGCGGAGACAGCCGCCTTTCTATGGCTACACCTTC. Its protein is CAISQKMRRQPPFYGYTF.

This chain connects TRBV2 to TRBJ1-4, with D possibly TRBD1 on 5 matching bases. The CDR3 spans 13 residues. CDR1 is SNHLY, CDR2 FYNNEI, per germline. Trimming left V 5 bases short and J 6 bases short, with 10 bases between. The CDR3 bases are TGTGCCAGCAGTCGGGACGGGGATGAAAAACTGTTTTTT. Residues: CASSRDGDEKLFF. Full variable domain (outside the CDR3, taken from reference TRBV2 and TRBJ1-4): EPEVTQTPSHQVTQMGQEVILRCVPISNHLYFYWYRQILGQKVEFLVSFYNNEISEKSEIFDDQFSVERPDGSNFTLKIRSTKLEDSAMYFCASSRDGDEKLFFGSGTQLSVL.

This clonotype was found many times. This sequence joins TRBV12-3 or TRBV12-4 and TRBJ1-5; the D is unclear. Trimming took off 5 bases at V and 3 bases at J, with 14 bases between the two ends. There are 15 residues in the CDR3. The CDR3: CASSTRGRYNQPQHF. Here the CDR3 DNA reads TGTGCCAGCAGTACCCGAGGACGGTACAATCAGCCCCAGCATTTT.

The chain uses TRBV20-1 and TRBJ2-5, with 7 bases aligning to TRBD2. Matching the DNA end better, TRBJ2-7 makes the J call doubtful. Germline loops: CDR1 DFQATT, CDR2 SNEGSKA (reference sequence). The CDR3 contains 13 residues. The CDR3 DNA is TGCAGTGCTAGAGGGGGGGGTCGCCACGAGCAGTACTTC. Translating gives CSARGGGRHEQYF.

V is TRBV5-1 and J is TRBJ1-2; the D is unclear. CDR3 length equals 13 residues. The V end lost 1 base, the J end lost 6 bases, and 10 bases lay between the germline ends. Germline V CDR1 and CDR2: SGHRS, YFSETQ. The chain's CDR3 is CASSLSSGDGYTF. Written as DNA, the CDR3 is TGCGCCAGCAGCTTGAGTTCCGGGGATGGCTACACCTTC.

This sequence joins TRBV18 and TRBJ2-1; D is possibly TRBD2 (5 bases). Trimming shortened V by 2 bases and J by 7 bases, and 15 bases separated the two germline ends. Germline V lookup: CDR1 KGHSH, CDR2 LQKENI. CDR3 length: 15 residues. This CDR3 reads CASSPMAGLGNEQFF. DNA for the CDR3: TGTGCCAGCTCACCAATGGCTGGACTGGGGAATGAGCAGTTCTTC.

This chain uses TRBV6-1 with TRBJ2-6, with unresolved D. The CDR3 totals 15 residues. Trimming pared 6 bases from V and 0 bases from J, leaving 9 bases between. CDR1 is MNHNS and CDR2 is SASEGT in the germline V gene. The CDR3 DNA follows: TGTGCCAGCAGGGCCGATTTCTCTGGGGCCAACGTCCTGACTTTC. This sequence encodes CASRADFSGANVLTF.

The chain combines TRBV3-1 with TRBJ2-5, with unresolved D. The CDR3 sequence is 12 residues long. Trimming removed 4 bases at V and 11 bases at J, with 14 bases between. Germline CDR1 is LGHDT and CDR2 is YNNKEL (reference sequence). The CDR3 DNA follows: TGTGCCAGCAGCCCGTTTAAGGATGAGCAGTACTTC. Its translation: CASSPFKDEQYF.

The chain combines TRBV3-1 with TRBJ2-7; no firm D call. Per germline, CDR1 LGHDT and CDR2 YNNKEL (reference sequence). The CDR3 covers 14 residues. Trimming left V 1 base short and J 4 bases short, with 11 bases between. The CDR3 DNA sequence: TGTGCCAGCAGCCAAGTAGTCGGACCATACGAGCAGTACTTC. This codes for CASSQVVGPYEQYF.

The rearrangement uses TRBV12-3 or TRBV12-4 and TRBJ2-1; the match to TRBD2 covers 9 bases. This CDR3 is built from 16 residues. J was trimmed by 6 bases and V by 0 bases; bases with no gene match: 6. In DNA, the CDR3 is TGTGCCAGCAGTTTAGCCAGCGGGAGGTTCCTCAATGAGCAGTTCTTC. Its protein product is CASSLASGRFLNEQFF.

This clonotype appeared a few times. The genes are TRBV27 and TRBJ2-3; 15 bases are a match to TRBD2. V gave up 6 bases and J gave up 0 bases; unmatched junction bases: 10. The CDR3 loop spans 19 amino acids. The germline V gene encodes CDR1 MNHEY and CDR2 SMNVEV (reference sequence). The DNA for the CDR3 is TGTGCCAGCAGCCCTAGGGGGACTAGCGGGAGGTGGAGCACAGATACGCAGTATTTT. Translated: CASSPRGTSGRWSTDTQYF.

V is TRBV4-1 and J is TRBJ2-5; D uncertain. Germline CDR1 reads MGHRA; CDR2 reads YSYEKL. The CDR3 is made up of 15 amino acids. V gave up 3 bases and J gave up 2 bases, with 13 bases separating them. In DNA form, the CDR3 reads TGCGCCAGCAGCCACCCGGACGGCTCGCAAGAGACCCAGTACTTC. Translating it yields CASSHPDGSQETQYF.